This TCR beta chain was identified in a study of blood T cell repertoires in COVID-19. Study details: Samples of COVID-19 (acute and convalescent) were obtained from the United States, Italy and Spain. PBMCs, B-cell-depleted T cells, or T cells provided the cDNA or gDNA that made up the material.

Per the original data handling: Amplification from reference gene primers served as the basis for estimated nucleated cell counts. Using immunoSEQ multiplex PCR, the repertoire was profiled, and TCRdb retains in-frame clones only, with some absent. V and J calls and clone size are those listed in that table; D and trimming were worked out from the DNA. Among 220,000 or so clones listed, under 90% were seen once. V shed 0 bases, J shed 8 bases, and the junction held 9 bases outside the gene matches. Germline V gene data show CDR1 as SGHDT and CDR2 as YYEEEE. The CDR3 has 16 amino acids. The chain is built from TRBV5-6 and TRBJ2-1; 9 nucleotides align to TRBD1. The source of this sequence is a woman aged 55-75 years who had recovered from COVID-19. The material sequenced was peripheral blood. CDR3 protein: CASSLEADRGRHEQFF. In DNA form, the CDR3 reads TGTGCCAGCAGCTTGGAAGCGGACAGGGGAAGGCATGAGCAGTTCTTC.